In its sample, the clone carrying this TCR beta chain was seen many times. TCRdb passed the RACE reads through MiXCR, listing each CDR3 protein once. The table shows approximately 370,000 distinct CDR3 sequences, with around 5% occurring only once. The time point: pre-sensitization, week 0. Indicated treatment: therapeutic diphenylcyclopropenone sensitization with weekly scalp DPC. This sample was included in a study of human T cells and chemical hapten exposure. Overall study context: Alopecia areata, totalis or universalis affected patients who were mostly female.

This CDR3 has 14 amino acids. V dropped 2 bases and J dropped 0 bases, with 9 bases sitting between them. Germline assignment: CDR1 SGHDT and CDR2 YYEEEE. The chain carries TRBV5-6 and TRBJ2-7; D remains ambiguous. The sample here was whole blood, taken in connection with sensitization to the hapten diphenylcyclopropenone (DPC). The sequence was collected from a woman aged 18-29 years with alopecia areata. Some clones in this sample may be carry-over from other donors' samples. The CDR3 is CASSFRRSSYEQYF. The CDR3 nucleotides read TGTGCCAGCAGCTTTAGGCGGAGCTCCTACGAGCAGTACTTC.